This TCR beta chain was obtained from a study of T cell changes during pregnancy in multiple sclerosis. Only in-frame clones appear in the TCRdb table, and some are missing; sequencing was by immunoSEQ multiplex PCR. Among 80,000 to 95,000 clones, around 96% were seen once, and the ten largest hold over 0.95%. This clonotype was obtained from a female donor with multiple sclerosis, enrolled in a pregnancy study. Sequencing used peripheral blood, obtained in the second trimester of pregnancy.

The CDR3 sequence is CASSSGQVSYNEQFF. In nucleotides, the CDR3 is TGTGCCAGCAGCTCGGGACAAGTCTCCTACAATGAGCAGTTCTTC. The gene calls are TRBV7-2 and TRBJ2-1, with TRBD1 as a possible D gene (6 bases). CDR1 is SGHTA and CDR2 is FQGNSA in the germline V gene. CDR3 size: 15 residues. V was shortened by 4 bases and J by 0 bases, with 10 bases between the two germline ends. The entire variable domain, with the rest obtained from reference TRBV7-2 and TRBJ2-1, is as follows: GAGVSQSPSNKVTEKGKDVELRCDPISGHTALYWYRQSLGQGLEFLIYFQGNSAPDKSGLPSDRFSAERTGGSVSTLTIQRTQQEDSAVYLCASSSGQVSYNEQFFGPGTRLTVL.